The 10 T cell receptor beta chains below come from one sample, sequenced in a study of cytomegalovirus exposure and HLA in healthy donors. Both 60 Vbeta primers and 13 Jbeta primers went into the PCR. Using immunoSEQ multiplex PCR, the repertoire was profiled, and TCRdb retains in-frame clones only, with some absent. The table records over 100,000 clones, roughly four fifths of them present only once. The specimen was PBMCs. The receptors were gathered from a man aged 25 to 40 in good health and CMV-seropositive.

This clone was seen more than once but under ten times. V gene TRBV2 combines with J gene TRBJ2-5, with 7 bases lining up with TRBD1. Germline assignment: CDR1 SNHLY and CDR2 FYNNEI. This CDR3 has 13 amino acids. The V gene end was trimmed by 5 bases and the J gene end by 5 bases; junction bases not matched to a gene: 5. The CDR3 coding sequence is TGTGCCAGCAGTAGACAGGGTTGGGAGACCCAGTACTTC. Translation gives CASSRQGWETQYF.

This clone is a singleton in its sample. V usage is TRBV11-2 and J usage is TRBJ1-6; 9 nucleotides align to TRBD1. The CDR3 has 16 residues. Germline CDR1 reads SGHAT; CDR2 reads FQNNGV. V lost 2 bases, J lost 10 bases, and 9 bases stayed unmatched. DNA for the CDR3: TGTGCCAGCAGCTTACTATCCGGGACAGGGATCTCACCCCTCCACTTT. It yields the protein CASSLLSGTGISPLHF.

J is TRBJ2-7 and V is TRBV28, with D hard to call. The CDR3 loop spans 10 amino acids. Deletions cut 5 bases from V and 3 bases from J, with 2 bases between. Germline CDR1 is MDHEN and CDR2 is SYDVKM. CDR3 region: CASSRYEQYF. CDR3 nucleotides: TGTGCCAGCAGTCGCTACGAGCAGTACTTC. Full variable domain (outside the CDR3, taken from reference TRBV28 and TRBJ2-7): DVKVTQSSRYLVKRTGEKVFLECVQDMDHENMFWYRQDPGLGLRLIYFSYDVKMKEKGDIPEGYSVSREKKERFSLILESASTNQTSMYLCASSRYEQYFGPGTRLTVT.

This clone has only one observation. The J gene is TRBJ2-4, the V gene TRBV19; 9 nucleotides line up with TRBD2. Trimming took 3 bases from V and 5 from J; bases not matched to a gene: 5. Germline V gene sequence: CDR1 LNHDA, CDR2 SQIVND (reference sequence). This CDR3 spans 15 amino acids. As DNA, the CDR3 is TGTGCCAGTAGTATTCGAAGCGGGAGGCAAAACATTCAGTACTTC. It encodes CASSIRSGRQNIQYF.

The chain joins TRBV19 to TRBJ1-1, with D possibly matching TRBD1 (6 bases). The germline V gene encodes CDR1 LNHDA and CDR2 SQIVND (reference sequence). Deletions cut 6 bases from V and 4 bases from J, with 12 bases between. The CDR3 runs to 13 residues. CDR3 nucleotides: TGTGCCAGTAGCCCTCTGGACAGCACTGAAGCTTTCTTT. This translates into CASSPLDSTEAFF. The full variable domain, in which reference TRBV19 and TRBJ1-1 provide the parts outside the CDR3, is DGGITQSPKYLFRKEGQNVTLSCEQNLNHDAMYWYRQDPGQGLRLIYYSQIVNDFQKGDIAEGYSVSREKKESFPLTVTSAQKNPTAFYLCASSPLDSTEAFFGQGTRLTVV.

This clone was counted between two and nine times. The chain uses TRBV7-9 and TRBJ2-7; 9 nucleotides agree with TRBD2. In germline, CDR1 is SEHNR, CDR2 FQNEAQ (reference sequence). The J segment lost 7 bases and the V segment lost 3 bases, leaving 7 bases of the junction unmatched. The CDR3 has 14 amino acids. In DNA, the CDR3 is TGTGCCAGCAGCTTCGCTAGCGGGGTTGAGGAGCAGTACTTC. It is translated as CASSFASGVEEQYF.

The CDR3 protein is CASSAPNRGRGTGELFF. The CDR3, as DNA: TGTGCCAGCAGTGCCCCAAACAGGGGTCGGGGGACCGGGGAGCTGTTTTTT. This chain uses TRBV2 with TRBJ2-2; possibly TRBD1 for D (7 bases). This CDR3 contains 17 residues. Trimming stripped 4 bases from V and 5 bases from J, with 20 bases between. CDR1 and CDR2 (germline): SNHLY, FYNNEI.

The chain links TRBV5-1 to TRBJ2-3, with D possibly matching TRBD2 (6 bases). Germline V gene data show CDR1 as SGHRS and CDR2 as YFSETQ. V was trimmed by 0 bases and J by 5 bases, leaving 10 bases between them. The CDR3 is made up of 14 amino acids. Written as DNA, the CDR3 is TGCGCCAGCAGCTTGGGGTCGCGGGAAGATACGCAGTATTTT. Translation gives CASSLGSREDTQYF.

This clone was picked up one time. The chain employs TRBV27 and TRBJ2-4, with TRBD2 matching over 9 bases. This CDR3 comprises 15 residues. Per the germline V gene, CDR1 is MNHEY and CDR2 is SMNVEV (reference sequence). J was trimmed by 6 bases and V by 8 bases; bases with no gene match: 11. In DNA form, the CDR3 reads TGTGCCAGCCGCCTCACCGGGACTAGCAGAAACATTCAGTACTTC. Amino acid sequence: CASRLTGTSRNIQYF.

V is TRBV5-6 and J is TRBJ2-7; TRBD2 matches 15 bases. V lost 1 base to trimming and J lost 2 bases; unmatched junction nucleotides: 4. The germline gives CDR1 SGHDT, CDR2 YYEEEE. The CDR3 is made up of 17 amino acids. CDR3 loop: CASSLWGLAGGTYEQYF. In DNA form, the CDR3 reads TGTGCCAGCAGCTTGTGGGGACTAGCGGGGGGCACCTACGAGCAGTACTTC.